These T cell receptor beta chains were read from a single sample in a study of blood T cell repertoires in COVID-19. Method: immunoSEQ multiplex PCR; TCRdb's copy keeps in-frame clones and lacks some. Of 85,000 to 95,000 clones in the sample, 80% to 90% are singletons; the top ten hold over 15%. Sequencing was carried out using peripheral blood. The receptors originated from a woman aged 80 or over with acute or convalescent COVID-19. CDR3s include the opening cysteine and the closing phenylalanine or tryptophan. The D gene is left open where the match is weak. Size values are once, few and many counts, or a class for expanded clones, and some rows have none.

CDR3nt,CDR3aa,abundance,d_gene,v_gene,j_gene
TGTGCCAGCAGTACGGGACTCCCGCCCGGGGAGCTGTTTTTT,CASSTGLPPGELFF,NA,NA,TRBV2,TRBJ2-2
TGTGCCAGCAGCTTAACCGACTCCAGTCTAGATACGCAGTATTTT,CASSLTDSSLDTQYF,NA,NA,TRBV7-3,TRBJ2-3
TGCGCCAGCAGCCTCGGGGACAGGGGTAATCAGCCCCAGCATTTT,CASSLGDRGNQPQHF,NA,TRBD1,TRBV5-1,TRBJ1-5
TGTGCCAGCAGCTTAGGGTGGGGGAGGGGGGACTATAATTCACCCCTCCACTTT,CASSLGWGRGDYNSPLHF,NA,NA,TRBV7-2,TRBJ1-6
TGTGCCAGCAGCCCCCGGACAGTTCGGCGTGGCTACACCTTC,CASSPRTVRRGYTF,NA,NA,TRBV5-8,TRBJ1-2
TGTGCCAGCAGCTTCAGCGTGAACACTGAAGCTTTCTTT,CASSFSVNTEAFF,NA,NA,TRBV7-3,TRBJ1-1
TGCGCCAGCAGCTTGATGGACAGGGGGAACTATGGCTACACCTTC,CASSLMDRGNYGYTF,NA,TRBD1,TRBV5-1,TRBJ1-2
TGTGCCAGCAGTCCCCCCAGGCAGCCCCAGCATTTT,CASSPPRQPQHF,NA,NA,TRBV12-3/TRBV12-4,TRBJ1-5
TGTGCCAGCAGCCCCGGGGCGACAGGGGCAGGTGAGCAGTTCTTC,CASSPGATGAGEQFF,NA,TRBD1,TRBV9,TRBJ2-1
TGCGCCAGCAGCGAGGGGGTTCCCAATCAGCCCCAGCATTTT,CASSEGVPNQPQHF,NA,NA,TRBV5-1,TRBJ1-5
TGTGCCGCAAGGGACAGGGGAAATACTGAAGCTTTCTTT,CAARDRGNTEAFF,NA,TRBD1,TRBV3-1/TRBV3-2,TRBJ1-1
TGTGCCAGCAGTTTGACAGAGTACTCCTACAATGAGCAGTTCTTC,CASSLTEYSYNEQFF,NA,NA,TRBV5-4,TRBJ2-1
TGTGCCAGCTCTCGGGGGGCAGGGAACTACAATGAGCAGTTCTTC,CASSRGAGNYNEQFF,NA,NA,TRBV2,TRBJ2-1
TGTGCCAGTAGCCGTAATTTCGATGAAAAACTGTTTTTT,CASSRNFDEKLFF,NA,NA,TRBV19,TRBJ1-4
TGTGCCAGCAGACCTACAGGGTTTAGCTCCTACGAGCAGTACTTC,CASRPTGFSSYEQYF,NA,NA,TRBV28,TRBJ2-7
TGTGCCAGTAGGGGGCTCGGTAATTCACCCCTCCACTTT,CASRGLGNSPLHF,NA,NA,TRBV19,TRBJ1-6
TGTGCTAGCAGTCCTGGGGGCACAGGGGGCTATGGAGAGACCCAGTACTTC,CASSPGGTGGYGETQYF,few,TRBD1,TRBV7-7,TRBJ2-5
TGTGCCAGCAGCTTAGGAGTGAACACTGAAGCTTTCTTT,CASSLGVNTEAFF,NA,NA,TRBV11-2,TRBJ1-1
TGCAGCGCGGGACAGGGTAACGAGCAGTACTTC,CSAGQGNEQYF,NA,TRBD1,TRBV29-1,TRBJ2-7
TGCGCCAGCAGCTGGTCAGGCACCGGGGAGCTGTTTTTT,CASSWSGTGELFF,NA,NA,TRBV5-1,TRBJ2-2
TGTGCCAGCAGCTTAGATGGACAGCGTAAAGCCTACAATGAGCAGTTCTTC,CASSLDGQRKAYNEQFF,NA,NA,TRBV11-3,TRBJ2-1
TGTGCCATCAGTGCGGTACTAGCGCTTCGGGAGACCCAGTACTTC,CAISAVLALRETQYF,NA,TRBD2,TRBV10-3,TRBJ2-5
TGTGCCAGCAGCTTAGAAACCCCGGGACTAGCGGGGACCAGCACAGATACGCAGTATTTT,CASSLETPGLAGTSTDTQYF,NA,TRBD2,TRBV11-2,TRBJ2-3
TGTGCCAGCAGCTTGGGACAGTCCCGAACACCCCTCCACTTT,CASSLGQSRTPLHF,NA,NA,TRBV5-6,TRBJ1-6
TGTGCCAGCAAGATAGATGTCTACGAGCAGTACTTC,CASKIDVYEQYF,few,NA,TRBV6-4,TRBJ2-7
TGTGCCAGCAGCACGCGGACAGGCCGGGCCTCCACTGAAGCTTTCTTT,CASSTRTGRASTEAFF,NA,TRBD1,TRBV5-4,TRBJ1-1
TGTGCCAGCAGCCCAAACGACAGGGCTCAAGAGACCCAGTACTTC,CASSPNDRAQETQYF,NA,TRBD1,TRBV5-4,TRBJ2-5
TGTGCCACCAGTGCCACAACCTACAATGAGCAGTTCTTC,CATSATTYNEQFF,NA,NA,TRBV24-1,TRBJ2-1